Detailed here is one TCR beta chain. What it binds is not known. These data are taken from a study of cytomegalovirus exposure and HLA in healthy donors. Looking at the study overall: Earlier, 150 million to 200 million T cells were analyzed, and fewer than 120 million unique TCR beta sequences were found among them. Overall study findings and caveats: Through in vitro validation, a few CMV-associated chains were shown to be specific for CMV antigens. It was taken for granted in presence/absence analyses that sequencing depth across donors was roughly uniform.

PCR amplification relied on 60 Vbeta primers (plus 13 Jbeta primers). Data came from immunoSEQ multiplex PCR; TCRdb stores just in-frame clones and leaves some out. The sample has 150,000 to 200,000 clones, about 72% seen once. Each of the donors was a healthy bone marrow donor. The CDR3 totals 13 residues. From germline, CDR1 is SEHNR and CDR2 FQNEAQ (reference sequence). V lost 5 bases and J lost 1; bases outside the gene matches: 1. This TCR was recovered from a human donor in good health. This sequence joins TRBV7-9 and TRBJ2-7; 8 positions match TRBD2. The material sequenced was PBMCs. CDR3 DNA: TGTGCCAGCAGCCCTAGCGGGTCCTACGAGCAGTACTTC. It translates to CASSPSGSYEQYF.